This entry lists 14 T cell receptor beta chains sequenced from one sample in a study of breast tumors, draining lymph nodes, adjacent tissues. Samples came from axillary lymph nodes draining the breast cancer. TCRdb re-analysed the multiplex PCR reads in MiXCR, keeping a single row per CDR3 protein. The sample lists roughly 130,000 distinct CDR3 sequences, about 20% occurring once. The sample was axillary lymph node tissue. The receptor source for this set is a female donor with breast cancer. Some clones in this sample may be carry-over from other donors' samples.

The sample holds many counts of this clonotype. The chain joins TRBV20-1 to TRBJ2-3; D not resolved. The CDR3 length is 16 residues. The germline V gene has CDR1 DFQATT and CDR2 SNEGSKA (reference sequence). Trimming took 2 bases from V and 0 from J, leaving 15 bases between them. The CDR3 DNA reads as TGCAGTGCTAGAAGCCCTAGGGTAGGAAGCACAGATACGCAGTATTTT. It specifies CSARSPRVGSTDTQYF.

As to this clonotype: The junction and the germline gene differ at one end; a read error may be behind it. The CDR3 region is CTTSRDRTGASQETQYF. The DNA of the CDR3 is TGTACCACCAGCAGGGATCGGACAGGGGCCTCACAAGAGACCCAGTACTTC. V gene TRBV15 combines with J gene TRBJ2-5; TRBD1 agrees at 9 bases. In germline, CDR1 is LNHNV, CDR2 YYDKDF (reference sequence). The CDR3 runs 17 residues.

In the case of this clonotype: This sequence may be a read error, since a much larger clone differs from it by one base. The chain recombines TRBV10-1 with TRBJ2-5; D is perhaps TRBD2 (6 bases). Per germline, CDR1 WNHNN and CDR2 SYGVQD (reference sequence). The CDR3 is 17 residues long. With 6 bases removed from V and 2 bases from J, the gap between germline ends came to 22 bases. The CDR3 DNA is TGCGCCAGCAGCTCCTGGGGGGTTACTTTTATACAAGAGACCCAGTACTTC. As protein: CASSSWGVTFIQETQYF.

This clonotype came up many times. The V and J genes are TRBV19 and TRBJ2-5, with 7 bases fitting TRBD1. Germline assignment: CDR1 LNHDA and CDR2 SQIVND (reference sequence). The CDR3 has 18 amino acids. The trim removed 2 bases at V and 5 bases at J, leaving 17 bases unmatched. The chain's CDR3 is CASSIYPPDRATKETQYF. In DNA form, the CDR3 reads TGTGCCAGTAGTATATACCCTCCCGACAGGGCCACTAAGGAGACCCAGTACTTC.

This clonotype was recorded only once. This may arise from a read error, as a much more abundant clone is one base away. The chain is built from TRBV5-1 and TRBJ2-1, with D perhaps TRBD2 (5 bases). Germline CDR1 and CDR2: SGHRS and YFSETQ. There are 12 residues in the CDR3. CDR3 sequence reads: CASSPDLWEQLF. The CDR3 bases are TGTGCCAGCAGCCCTGACCTTTGGGAGCAGCTCTTC.

This clonotype was detected many times. J is TRBJ2-7 and V is TRBV5-6; D is uncertain. Looked up from germline, CDR1 is SGHDT and CDR2 is YYEEEE. The CDR3 is 15 amino acids. Trimming removed 0 bases at V and 2 bases at J, with 12 bases between. CDR3 bases: TGTGCCAGCAGCTTGGATGGGCGGCCACCCTACGAGCAGTACTTC. This sequence encodes CASSLDGRPPYEQYF.

This clonotype was observed at least ten times. The chain recombines TRBV5-1 with TRBJ2-5; 9 bases align to TRBD2. J lost 0 bases, V lost 5 bases, and 11 bases had no gene match. The CDR3 has 17 residues. CDR1 is SGHRS and CDR2 is YFSETQ in the germline V gene. The CDR3 is CASRGELAGIYQETQYF. CDR3 bases: TGCGCCAGCAGAGGGGAGCTAGCGGGGATTTACCAAGAGACCCAGTACTTC. Filled out from reference TRBV5-1 and TRBJ2-5, the complete variable domain reads KAGVTQTPRYLIKTRGQQVTLSCSPISGHRSVSWYQQTPGQGLQFLFEYFSETQRNKGNFPGRFSGRQFSNSRSEMNVSTLELGDSALYLCASRGELAGIYQETQYFGPGTRLLVL.

As regards this clonotype: This may come from a read error, since a much larger clone is one base off. The CDR3: CASSLGQGGYQKTQYF. In DNA, the CDR3 is TGTGCCAGCAGCTTGGGACAGGGGGGATACCAAAAGACCCAGTACTTC. This chain connects TRBV7-9 to TRBJ2-5, with 11 bases matching TRBD1. CDR1 and CDR2 from the germline V gene are SEHNR and FQNEAQ (reference sequence). This CDR3 contains 16 residues.

Many counts were recorded for this clonotype. The chain couples TRBV10-3 to TRBJ2-1; tentatively, D is TRBD1 (6 bases). The CDR3 has 14 residues. V lost 1 base and J 5 bases, leaving 9 bases between the germline ends. The V gene's germline CDR1 is ENHRY and CDR2 SYGVKD. The CDR3 reads CAISEFGTNNEQFF. DNA of the CDR3: TGTGCCATCAGTGAGTTCGGGACAAACAATGAGCAGTTCTTC.

The gene calls are TRBV6-1 and TRBJ2-5; D is unresolved. This CDR3 contains 15 residues. Germline V gene data show CDR1 as MNHNS and CDR2 as SASEGT. Trimming left V 5 bases short and J 7 bases short, with 20 bases between. CDR3 protein: CASSLIDPTLGTQYF. The CDR3 DNA follows: TGTGCCAGCAGTTTGATTGACCCAACTCTAGGGACCCAGTACTTC.

This clonotype has ten or more counts. This chain links TRBV27 with TRBJ2-7; D possibly matches TRBD1 or TRBD2 (5 bases each). Looked up from germline, CDR1 is MNHEY and CDR2 is SMNVEV (reference sequence). Between the trimmed V and J ends, which lost 3 bases and 7 bases, there was a span of 22 bases. The CDR3 sequence is 16 residues long. CDR3 nucleotide sequence: TGTGCCAGCAGTTTCACACGGGACCATAACTCATGGGAGCAGTACTTC. It codes for CASSFTRDHNSWEQYF.

Details on this clonotype: A clone one base away is much larger, so this may be a read error. The rearrangement links TRBV19 to TRBJ2-7; 8 positions match TRBD2. V lost 5 bases, J lost 6 bases, and 12 bases stayed unmatched. This CDR3 comprises 15 residues. Germline loops: CDR1 LNHDA, CDR2 SQIVND (reference sequence). In DNA, the CDR3 is TGTGCCAGTAGTGATTCAGCGGGAGCGAAGGTCGAGCAGTACTTC. This gives the protein CASSDSAGAKVEQYF.

The gene calls are TRBV4-1 and TRBJ2-3; 8 bases are shared with TRBD1. The CDR3 extends over 14 amino acids. Germline V gene sequence: CDR1 MGHRA, CDR2 YSYEKL. J lost 3 bases, V lost 5 bases, and 4 bases had no gene match. DNA for the CDR3: TGCGCCAGCAGCAAGGGACAGGAAACAGATACGCAGTATTTT. It is translated as CASSKGQETDTQYF.

This clonotype was seen repeatedly, ten times or more. The chain recombines TRBV20-1 with TRBJ1-6, with D tentatively TRBD1 (5 bases). Trimming stripped 1 base from V and 8 bases from J, with 15 bases between. This CDR3 is 15 amino acids long. CDR1 and CDR2 (germline): DFQATT, SNEGSKA (reference sequence). The CDR3 sequence is CSARAPRDRDSPLHF. The DNA for the CDR3 is TGCAGTGCTAGAGCCCCACGGGACCGTGATTCACCCCTCCACTTT.